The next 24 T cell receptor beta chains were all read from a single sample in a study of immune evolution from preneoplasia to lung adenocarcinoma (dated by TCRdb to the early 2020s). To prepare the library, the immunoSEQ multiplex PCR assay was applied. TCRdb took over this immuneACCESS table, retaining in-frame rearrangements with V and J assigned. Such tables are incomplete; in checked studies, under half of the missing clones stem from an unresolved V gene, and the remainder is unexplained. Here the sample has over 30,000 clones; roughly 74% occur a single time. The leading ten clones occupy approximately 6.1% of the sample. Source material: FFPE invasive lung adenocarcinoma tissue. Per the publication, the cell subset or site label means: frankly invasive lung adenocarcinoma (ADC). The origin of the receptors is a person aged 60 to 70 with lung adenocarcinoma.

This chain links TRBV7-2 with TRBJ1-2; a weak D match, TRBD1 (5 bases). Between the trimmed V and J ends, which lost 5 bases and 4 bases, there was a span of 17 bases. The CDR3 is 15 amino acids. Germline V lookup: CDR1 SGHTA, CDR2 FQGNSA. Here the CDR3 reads CASSPFGGGSYGYTF. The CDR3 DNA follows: TGTGCCAGCAGCCCTTTCGGGGGTGGGAGCTATGGCTACACCTTC.

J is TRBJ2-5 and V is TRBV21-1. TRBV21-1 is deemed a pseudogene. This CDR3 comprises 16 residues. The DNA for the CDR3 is TGTGCCAGCAGCACTCCCCGGGACGAGCATAAAGAGATCCAGTACTTC. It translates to CASSTPRDEHKEIQYF.

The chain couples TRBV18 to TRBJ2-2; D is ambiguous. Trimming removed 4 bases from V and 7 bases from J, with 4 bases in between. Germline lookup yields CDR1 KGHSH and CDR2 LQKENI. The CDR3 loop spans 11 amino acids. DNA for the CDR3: TGTGCCAGCTCACAGAACGGGGAGCTGTTTTTT. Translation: CASSQNGELFF.

The CDR3 spells CASRVDLRYGYTF. The CDR3 bases are TGTGCCAGCAGAGTCGATCTGCGATATGGCTACACCTTC. V gene TRBV28 combines with J gene TRBJ1-2; D gene ambiguous. Germline V gives CDR1 MDHEN, CDR2 SYDVKM. The CDR3 spans 13 residues. V was shortened by 6 bases and J by 5 bases, with 13 bases between the two germline ends.

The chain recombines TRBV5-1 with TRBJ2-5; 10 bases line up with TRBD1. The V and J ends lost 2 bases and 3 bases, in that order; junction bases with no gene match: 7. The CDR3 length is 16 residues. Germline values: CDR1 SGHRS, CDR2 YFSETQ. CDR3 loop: CASSLLGQGWEETQYF. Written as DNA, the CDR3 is TGCGCCAGCAGCTTACTGGGACAGGGGTGGGAAGAGACCCAGTACTTC.

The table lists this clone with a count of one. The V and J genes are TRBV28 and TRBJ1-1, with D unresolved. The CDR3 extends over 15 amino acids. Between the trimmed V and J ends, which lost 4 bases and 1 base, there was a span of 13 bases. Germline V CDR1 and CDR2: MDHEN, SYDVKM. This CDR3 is CASSSAERQNTEAFF. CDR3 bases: TGTGCCAGCAGTTCTGCTGAACGACAGAACACTGAAGCTTTCTTT.

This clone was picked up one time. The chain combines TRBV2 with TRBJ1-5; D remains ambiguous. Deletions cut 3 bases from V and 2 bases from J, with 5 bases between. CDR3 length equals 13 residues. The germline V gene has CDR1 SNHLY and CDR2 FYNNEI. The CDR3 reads CASSDDGNQPQHF. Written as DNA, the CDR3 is TGTGCCAGCAGTGACGACGGCAATCAGCCCCAGCATTTT.

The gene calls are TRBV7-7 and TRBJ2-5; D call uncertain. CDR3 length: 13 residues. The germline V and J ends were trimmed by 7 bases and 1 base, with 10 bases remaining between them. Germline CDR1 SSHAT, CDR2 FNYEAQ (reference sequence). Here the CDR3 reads CASKSRIQETQYF. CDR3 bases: TGTGCCAGCAAGAGTCGGATCCAAGAGACCCAGTACTTC.

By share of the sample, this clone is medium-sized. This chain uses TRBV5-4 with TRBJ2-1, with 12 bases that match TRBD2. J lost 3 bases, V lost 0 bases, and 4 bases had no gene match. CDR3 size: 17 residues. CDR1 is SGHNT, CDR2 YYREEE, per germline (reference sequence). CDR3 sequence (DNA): TGTGCCAGCAGCTTGGAGACTAGCGGGAGTATCTACAATGAGCAGTTCTTC. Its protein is CASSLETSGSIYNEQFF. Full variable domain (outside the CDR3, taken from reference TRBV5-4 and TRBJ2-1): ETGVTQSPTHLIKTRGQQVTLRCSSQSGHNTVSWYQQALGQGPQFIFQYYREEENGRGNFPPRFSGLQFPNYSSELNVNALELDDSALYLCASSLETSGSIYNEQFFGPGTRLTVL.

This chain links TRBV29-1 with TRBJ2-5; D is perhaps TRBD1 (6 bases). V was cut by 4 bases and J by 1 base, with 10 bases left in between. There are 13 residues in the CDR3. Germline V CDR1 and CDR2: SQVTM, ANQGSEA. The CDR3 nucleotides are TGCAGCGTTGGACGGACAGTCCAAGAGACCCAGTACTTC. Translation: CSVGRTVQETQYF.

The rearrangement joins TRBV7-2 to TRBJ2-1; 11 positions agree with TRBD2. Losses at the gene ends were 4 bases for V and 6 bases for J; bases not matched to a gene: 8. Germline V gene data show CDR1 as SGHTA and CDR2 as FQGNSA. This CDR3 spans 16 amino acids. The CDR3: CASSSIAGGESNEQFF. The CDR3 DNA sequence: TGTGCCAGCAGCTCTATAGCGGGAGGGGAAAGCAATGAGCAGTTCTTC.

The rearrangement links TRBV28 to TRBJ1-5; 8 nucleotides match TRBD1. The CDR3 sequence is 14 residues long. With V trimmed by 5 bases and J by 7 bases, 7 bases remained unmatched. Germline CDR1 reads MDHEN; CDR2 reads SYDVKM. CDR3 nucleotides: TGTGCCAGCAGTATACAGGGGGGTGGGCAGCCCCAGCATTTT. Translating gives CASSIQGGGQPQHF.

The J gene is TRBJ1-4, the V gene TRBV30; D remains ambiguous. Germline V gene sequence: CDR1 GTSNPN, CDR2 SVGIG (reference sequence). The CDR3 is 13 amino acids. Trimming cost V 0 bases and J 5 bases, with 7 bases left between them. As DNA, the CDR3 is TGTGCCTGGAGTGTCTCAGCAAATGAAAAACTGTTTTTT. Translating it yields CAWSVSANEKLFF.

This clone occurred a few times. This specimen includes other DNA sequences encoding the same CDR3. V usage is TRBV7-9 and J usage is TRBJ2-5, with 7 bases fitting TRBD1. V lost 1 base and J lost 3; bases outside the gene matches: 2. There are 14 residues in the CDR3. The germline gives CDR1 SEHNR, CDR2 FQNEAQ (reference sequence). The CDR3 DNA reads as TGTGCCAGCAGCTTAGTCGGGACAGAAGAGACCCAGTACTTC. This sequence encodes CASSLVGTEETQYF.

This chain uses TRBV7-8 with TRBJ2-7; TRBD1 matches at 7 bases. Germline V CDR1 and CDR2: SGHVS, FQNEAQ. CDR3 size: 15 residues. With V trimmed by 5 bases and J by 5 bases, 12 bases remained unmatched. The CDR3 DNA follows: TGTGCCAGCAGCGGGGGCGTTGATCAGGGGGACGAGCAGTACTTC. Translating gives CASSGGVDQGDEQYF.

This CDR3 is CASAPRGAYEQYF. The CDR3 DNA follows: TGTGCTAGTGCCCCTCGCGGGGCCTACGAGCAGTACTTC. V usage is TRBV12-5 and J usage is TRBJ2-7, with a possible D match to TRBD2 (6 bases). CDR1 and CDR2 (germline): LGHNT, FRNRAP. The CDR3 has 13 residues. Trimming removed 7 bases at V and 2 bases at J, with 12 bases between.

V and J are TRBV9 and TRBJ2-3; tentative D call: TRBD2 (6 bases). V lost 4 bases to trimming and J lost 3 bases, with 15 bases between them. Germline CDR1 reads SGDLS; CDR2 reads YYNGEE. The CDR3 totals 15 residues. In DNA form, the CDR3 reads TGTGCCAGCAGCACCTCGACTGGAGGGACAGATACGCAGTATTTT. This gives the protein CASSTSTGGTDTQYF.

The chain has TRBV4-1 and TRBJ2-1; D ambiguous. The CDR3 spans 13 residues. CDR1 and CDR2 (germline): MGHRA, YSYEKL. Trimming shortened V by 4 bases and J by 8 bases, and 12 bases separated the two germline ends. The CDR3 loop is CASSLSSSYEQFF. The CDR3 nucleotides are TGCGCCAGCAGCCTCTCTTCTAGTTATGAGCAGTTCTTC.

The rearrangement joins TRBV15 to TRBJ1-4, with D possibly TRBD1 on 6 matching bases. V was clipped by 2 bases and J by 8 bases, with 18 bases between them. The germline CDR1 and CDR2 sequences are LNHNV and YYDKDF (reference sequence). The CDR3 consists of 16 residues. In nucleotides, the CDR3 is TGTGCCACCAGCAGATCCGGACAGCTTAATGGGGAAAAACTGTTTTTT. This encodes CATSRSGQLNGEKLFF.

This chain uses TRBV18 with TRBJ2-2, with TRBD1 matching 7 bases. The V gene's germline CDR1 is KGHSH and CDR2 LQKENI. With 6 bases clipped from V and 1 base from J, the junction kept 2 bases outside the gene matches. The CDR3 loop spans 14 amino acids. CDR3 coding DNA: TGTGCCAGCTCTCAGGGGGAGAACACCGGGGAGCTGTTTTTT. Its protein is CASSQGENTGELFF. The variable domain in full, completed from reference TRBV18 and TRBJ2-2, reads NAGVMQNPRHLVRRRGQEARLRCSPMKGHSHVYWYRQLPEEGLKFMVYLQKENIIDESGMPKERFSAEFPKEGPSILRIQQVVRGDSAAYFCASSQGENTGELFFGEGSRLTVL.

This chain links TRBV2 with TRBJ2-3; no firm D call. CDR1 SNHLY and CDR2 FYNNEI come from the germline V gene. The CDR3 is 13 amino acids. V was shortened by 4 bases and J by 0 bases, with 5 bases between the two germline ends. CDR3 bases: TGTGCCAGCAGTGGTCTGAGCACAGATACGCAGTATTTT. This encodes CASSGLSTDTQYF. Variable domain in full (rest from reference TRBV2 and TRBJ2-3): EPEVTQTPSHQVTQMGQEVILRCVPISNHLYFYWYRQILGQKVEFLVSFYNNEISEKSEIFDDQFSVERPDGSNFTLKIRSTKLEDSAMYFCASSGLSTDTQYFGPGTRLTVL.

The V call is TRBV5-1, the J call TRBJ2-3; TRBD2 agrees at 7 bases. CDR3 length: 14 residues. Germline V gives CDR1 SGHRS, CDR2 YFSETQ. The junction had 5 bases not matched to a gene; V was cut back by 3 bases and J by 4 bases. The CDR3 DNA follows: TGCGCCAGCAGCTCTGCCGCGGGGGCAGATACGCAGTATTTT. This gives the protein CASSSAAGADTQYF.

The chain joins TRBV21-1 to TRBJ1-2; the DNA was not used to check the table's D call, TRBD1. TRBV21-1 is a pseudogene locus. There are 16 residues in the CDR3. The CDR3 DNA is TGTGCCAGCAGCAGTGATTTGTCCGGGACAGCCTATGGCTACACCTTC. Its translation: CASSSDLSGTAYGYTF.

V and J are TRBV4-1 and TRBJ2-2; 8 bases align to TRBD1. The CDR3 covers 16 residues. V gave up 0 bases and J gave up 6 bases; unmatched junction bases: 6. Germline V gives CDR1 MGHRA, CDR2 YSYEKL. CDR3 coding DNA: TGCGCCAGCAGCCAAGAAGGGACAGGAGGGCCCGGGGAGCTGTTTTTT. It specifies CASSQEGTGGPGELFF.